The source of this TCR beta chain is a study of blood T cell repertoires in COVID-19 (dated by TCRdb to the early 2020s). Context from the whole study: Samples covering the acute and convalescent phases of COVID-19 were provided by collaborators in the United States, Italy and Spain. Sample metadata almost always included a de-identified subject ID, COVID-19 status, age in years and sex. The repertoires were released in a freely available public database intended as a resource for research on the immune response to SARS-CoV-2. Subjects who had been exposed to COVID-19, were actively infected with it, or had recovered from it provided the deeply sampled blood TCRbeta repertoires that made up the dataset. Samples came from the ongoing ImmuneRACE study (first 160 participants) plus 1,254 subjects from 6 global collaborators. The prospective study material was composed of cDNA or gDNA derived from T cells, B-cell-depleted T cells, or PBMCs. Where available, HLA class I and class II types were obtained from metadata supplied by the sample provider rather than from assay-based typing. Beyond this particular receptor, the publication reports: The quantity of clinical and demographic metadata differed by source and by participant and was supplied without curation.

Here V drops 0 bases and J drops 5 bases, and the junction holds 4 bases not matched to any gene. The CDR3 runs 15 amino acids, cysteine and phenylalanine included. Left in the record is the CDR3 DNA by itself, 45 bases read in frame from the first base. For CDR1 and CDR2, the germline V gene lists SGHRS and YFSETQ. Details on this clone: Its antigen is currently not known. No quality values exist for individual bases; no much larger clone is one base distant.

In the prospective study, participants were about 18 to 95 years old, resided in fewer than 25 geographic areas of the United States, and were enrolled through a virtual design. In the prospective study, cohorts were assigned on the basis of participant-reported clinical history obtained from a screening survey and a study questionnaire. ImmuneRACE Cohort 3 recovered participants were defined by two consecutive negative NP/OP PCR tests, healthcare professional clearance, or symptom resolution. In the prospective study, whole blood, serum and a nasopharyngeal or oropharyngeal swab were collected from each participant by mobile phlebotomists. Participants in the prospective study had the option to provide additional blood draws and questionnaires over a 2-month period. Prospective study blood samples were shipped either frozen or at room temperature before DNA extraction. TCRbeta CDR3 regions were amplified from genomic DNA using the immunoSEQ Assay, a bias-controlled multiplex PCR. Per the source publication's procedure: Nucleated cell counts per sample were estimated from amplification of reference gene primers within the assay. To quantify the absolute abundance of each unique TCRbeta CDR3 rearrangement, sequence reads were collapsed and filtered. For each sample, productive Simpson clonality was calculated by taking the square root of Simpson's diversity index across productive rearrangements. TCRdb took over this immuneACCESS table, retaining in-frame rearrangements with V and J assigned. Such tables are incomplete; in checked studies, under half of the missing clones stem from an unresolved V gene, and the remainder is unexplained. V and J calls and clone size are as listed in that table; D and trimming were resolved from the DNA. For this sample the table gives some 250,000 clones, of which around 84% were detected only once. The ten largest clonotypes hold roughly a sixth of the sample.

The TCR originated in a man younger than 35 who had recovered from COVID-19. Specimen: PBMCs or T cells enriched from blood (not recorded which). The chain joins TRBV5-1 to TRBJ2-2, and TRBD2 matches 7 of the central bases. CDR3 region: CASSLAGAGTGELFF. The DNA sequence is TGCGCCAGCAGCTTGGCGGGAGCGGGGACCGGGGAGCTGTTTTTT.